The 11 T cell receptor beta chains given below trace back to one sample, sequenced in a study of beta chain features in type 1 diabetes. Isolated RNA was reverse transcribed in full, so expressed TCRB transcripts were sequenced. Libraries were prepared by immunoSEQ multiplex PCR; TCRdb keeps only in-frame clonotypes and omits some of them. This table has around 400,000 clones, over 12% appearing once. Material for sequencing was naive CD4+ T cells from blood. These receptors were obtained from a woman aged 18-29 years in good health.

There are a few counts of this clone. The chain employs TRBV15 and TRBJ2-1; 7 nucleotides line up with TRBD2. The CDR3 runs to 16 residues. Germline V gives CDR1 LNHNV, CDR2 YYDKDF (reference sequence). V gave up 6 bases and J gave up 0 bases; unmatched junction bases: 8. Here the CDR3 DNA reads TGTGCCACCAGAAAACTGGGCGGGAGCTCCTACAATGAGCAGTTCTTC. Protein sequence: CATRKLGGSSYNEQFF.

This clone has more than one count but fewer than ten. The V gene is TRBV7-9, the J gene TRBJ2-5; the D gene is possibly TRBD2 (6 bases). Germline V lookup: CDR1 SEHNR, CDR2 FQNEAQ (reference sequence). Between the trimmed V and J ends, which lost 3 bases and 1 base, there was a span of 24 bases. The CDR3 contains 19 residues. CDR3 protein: CASSFPRTARLEVQETQYF. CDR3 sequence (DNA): TGTGCCAGCAGCTTTCCGCGTACGGCGAGACTAGAAGTCCAAGAGACCCAGTACTTC.

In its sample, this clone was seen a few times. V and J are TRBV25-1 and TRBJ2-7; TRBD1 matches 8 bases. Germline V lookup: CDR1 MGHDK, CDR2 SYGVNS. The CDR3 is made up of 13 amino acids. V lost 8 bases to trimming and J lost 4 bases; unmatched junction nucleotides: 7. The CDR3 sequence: CASGWTGRYEQYF. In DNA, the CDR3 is TGTGCCAGCGGATGGACAGGGAGGTACGAGCAGTACTTC.

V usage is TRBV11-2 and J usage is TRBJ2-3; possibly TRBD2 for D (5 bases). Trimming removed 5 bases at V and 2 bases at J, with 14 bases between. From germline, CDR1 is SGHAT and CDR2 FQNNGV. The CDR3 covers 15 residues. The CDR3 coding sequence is TGTGCCAGCAGCGGAAGAGGGCTTTCCACAGATACGCAGTATTTT. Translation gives CASSGRGLSTDTQYF.

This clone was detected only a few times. The CDR3 DNA reads as TGTGCCAGCAGCTTGGGTTCCCAGGTGGCCTACGAGCAGTACTTC. This encodes CASSLGSQVAYEQYF. The genes are TRBV7-2 and TRBJ2-7; no clear D gene. The CDR3 consists of 15 residues. Trimming removed 3 bases from V and 2 bases from J, with 14 bases in between. CDR1 and CDR2 (germline): SGHTA, FQGNSA.

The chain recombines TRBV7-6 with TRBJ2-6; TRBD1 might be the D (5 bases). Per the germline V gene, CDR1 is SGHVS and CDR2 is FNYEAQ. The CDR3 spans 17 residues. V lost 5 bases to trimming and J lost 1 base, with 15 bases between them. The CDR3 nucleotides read TGTGCCAGCAGCGCCCGACAGAAAGCATCTGGGGCCAACGTCCTGACTTTC. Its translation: CASSARQKASGANVLTF.

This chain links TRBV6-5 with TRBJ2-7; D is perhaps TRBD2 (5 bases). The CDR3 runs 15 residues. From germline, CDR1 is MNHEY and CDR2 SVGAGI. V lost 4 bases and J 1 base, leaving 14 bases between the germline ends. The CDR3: CASSSRLGASYEQYF. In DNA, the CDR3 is TGTGCCAGCAGTTCTCGCCTGGGAGCGTCCTACGAGCAGTACTTC.

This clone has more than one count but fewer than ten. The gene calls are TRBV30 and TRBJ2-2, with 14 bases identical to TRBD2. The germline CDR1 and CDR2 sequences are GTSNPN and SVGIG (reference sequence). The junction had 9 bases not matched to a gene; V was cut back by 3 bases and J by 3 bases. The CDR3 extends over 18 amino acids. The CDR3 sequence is CAWSMGLAGVRDTGELFF. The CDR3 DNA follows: TGTGCCTGGAGCATGGGACTAGCGGGAGTTCGGGACACCGGGGAGCTGTTTTTT.

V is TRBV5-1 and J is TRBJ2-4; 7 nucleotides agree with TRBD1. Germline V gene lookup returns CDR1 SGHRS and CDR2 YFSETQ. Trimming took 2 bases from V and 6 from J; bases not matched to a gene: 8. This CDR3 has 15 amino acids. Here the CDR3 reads CASSLGTARANIQYF. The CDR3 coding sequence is TGCGCCAGCAGCTTAGGGACAGCACGCGCAAACATTCAGTACTTC.

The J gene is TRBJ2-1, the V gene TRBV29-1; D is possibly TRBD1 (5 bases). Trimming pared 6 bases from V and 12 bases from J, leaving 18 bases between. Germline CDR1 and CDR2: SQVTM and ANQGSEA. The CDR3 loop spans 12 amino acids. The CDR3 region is CSVAGQSQGQFF. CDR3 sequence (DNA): TGCAGCGTCGCCGGGCAAAGCCAGGGGCAGTTCTTC.

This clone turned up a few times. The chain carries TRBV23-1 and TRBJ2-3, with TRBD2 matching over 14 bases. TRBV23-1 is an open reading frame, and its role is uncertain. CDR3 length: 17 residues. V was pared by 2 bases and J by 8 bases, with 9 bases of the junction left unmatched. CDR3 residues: CASSQRGLAGGGGTQYF. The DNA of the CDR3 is TGCGCCAGCAGTCAACGCGGACTAGCGGGAGGAGGAGGTACGCAGTATTTT.